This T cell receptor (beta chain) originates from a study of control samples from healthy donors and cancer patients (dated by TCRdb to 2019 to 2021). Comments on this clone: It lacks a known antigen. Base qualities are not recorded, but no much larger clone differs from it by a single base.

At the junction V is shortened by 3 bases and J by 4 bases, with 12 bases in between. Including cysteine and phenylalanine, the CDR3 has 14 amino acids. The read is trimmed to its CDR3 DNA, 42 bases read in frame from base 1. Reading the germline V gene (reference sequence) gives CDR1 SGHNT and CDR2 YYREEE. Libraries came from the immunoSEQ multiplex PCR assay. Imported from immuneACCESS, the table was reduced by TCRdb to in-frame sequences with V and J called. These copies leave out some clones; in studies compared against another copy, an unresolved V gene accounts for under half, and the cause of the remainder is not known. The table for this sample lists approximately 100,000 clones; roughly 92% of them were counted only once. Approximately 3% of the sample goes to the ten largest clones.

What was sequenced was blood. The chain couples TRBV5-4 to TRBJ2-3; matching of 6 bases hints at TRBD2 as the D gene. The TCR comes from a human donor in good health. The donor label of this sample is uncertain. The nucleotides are TGTGCCAGCAGCTCCTGGGACTCGTCAGATACGCAGTATTTT. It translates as CASSSWDSSDTQYF.